This T cell receptor beta chain was documented in a study of naive and memory T cell subsets. Whole-study findings and limits: Each distinct alpha or beta sequence counts as one clonotype.

The table lists this clonotype with a few counts. Its antigen is currently unknown. The V gene lost 3 bases and the J gene lost 1 base, with 7 bases spanning the gap. Germline-derived CDR1 and CDR2 are SQVTM and ANQGSEA. This CDR3 comprises 14 residues. Cells stained for CD3, CD4, CD8, CD45RA and CD27 were sorted into four subsets. The beta constant-region primer was an equimolar mix of two oligonucleotides covering TRBC1 and TRBC2. The ligated cDNA underwent four PCR rounds using SP2 and nested alpha and beta constant-region primers. Via MiXCR, TCRdb re-called the UMI-ligation and nested PCR reads, giving one row per CDR3 protein. The sample has 120,000 to 150,000 distinct CDR3 sequences; around 15% are singletons.

This receptor was obtained from a human donor in good health. The V gene is TRBV29-1, the J gene TRBJ2-6; D is unclear. Sequenced sample: naive CD4+ T cells from blood. The CDR3 DNA sequence: TGCAGCGTTGATTCGGAATCTGGGGCCAACGTCCTGACTTTC. Amino acid sequence: CSVDSESGANVLTF.